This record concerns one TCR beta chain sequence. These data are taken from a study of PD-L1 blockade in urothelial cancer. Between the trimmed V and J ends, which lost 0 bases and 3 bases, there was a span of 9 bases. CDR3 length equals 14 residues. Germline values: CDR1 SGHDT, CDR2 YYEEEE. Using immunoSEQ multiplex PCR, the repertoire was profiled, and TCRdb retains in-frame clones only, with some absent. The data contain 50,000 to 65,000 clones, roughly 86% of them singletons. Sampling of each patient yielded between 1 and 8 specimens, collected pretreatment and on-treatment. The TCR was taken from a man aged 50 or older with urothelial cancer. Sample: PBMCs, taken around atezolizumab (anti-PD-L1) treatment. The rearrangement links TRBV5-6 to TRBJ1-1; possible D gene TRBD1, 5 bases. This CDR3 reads CASSLASGHTEAFF. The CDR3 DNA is TGTGCCAGCAGCTTGGCCTCAGGGCACACTGAAGCTTTCTTT.